This T cell receptor beta chain was identified in a study of CD8 T cells in Susac syndrome (dated by TCRdb to between 2019 and 2020). For context, the study as a whole: Repertoire sequencing was used to test whether CD8+ T cell activation and differentiation in Susac syndrome was antigen driven. Study-level results and caveats: The number of individuals in the TCR sequencing and HLA analysis was recognized as being relatively small.

RNA was extracted with the RNeasy kit and about 0.45 to 1 ug was reverse transcribed using random hexamers. The immunoSEQ multiplex PCR assay, covering 54 Vbeta and 13 Jbeta segments, was used to amplify TCR beta CDR3 regions. PCR amplification bias was corrected by using a synthetic template baseline for primer optimization and computational correction. The paper's processing steps were these. Reads were annotated to V, D and J genes according to IMGT and were analyzed with immunoSEQ Analyzer, with only productive sequences retained. Clonality was calculated as one minus the Shannon entropy normalized by log2 of the number of productive unique sequences. For each patient and control, public and private clones were evaluated among the 100 most prevalent clones. Clones were defined as Susac-specific if absent from the healthy and MS cohorts, from some 1,000 published viral clones and from other ImmuneACCESS disease sequences. Through fastp at Q25 and MiXCR, TCRdb rebuilt clones from the public reads, retaining in-frame beta chains. Each entry is one CDR3 protein sequence, shown with its most common DNA and genes. These V and J calls rely on TCRdb rather than the paper's analysis. Present in this sample are 150,000 to 200,000 distinct CDR3 sequences, about 93% of which were seen just once. In total, the top ten clones hold over 0.12% of the sample.

From a lookup of the germline V gene (reference sequence), CDR1 and CDR2 are LGHDT and YNNKEL. V is shortened by 3 bases, J by 2 bases, and the region joining them spans 10 bases. The CDR3, from cysteine to phenylalanine, totals 14 residues. Here the CDR3 DNA is all that survives: 42 bases in frame from base 1. In regard to this clonotype: Its antigen specificity is not known. The sample holds no much larger clone one base away, and base qualities are not on file.

High-throughput TCR beta sequencing profiled peripheral blood CD8+ and CD4+ T cells from healthy donors, Susac syndrome patients and multiple sclerosis patients. Healthy donors were included as age- and sex-matched controls. CD8+ TEMRA cells were enriched by FACS, while bulk CD8+ and CD4+ T cells were purified by magnetic negative isolation. Blood was collected in EDTA tubes and processed within 24 hours, with PBMCs isolated through density gradient centrifugation. PBMCs intended for TCR sequencing were cryopreserved in liquid nitrogen and thawed later in a water bath at 37 degrees C. A purity of at least 90% was achieved for sorted or isolated CD4+, CD8+ and CD8+ TEMRA cells.

Material for sequencing was CD4+ T cells from PBMCs. The source is a human donor in good health. The rearranged segments are TRBV3-1 and TRBJ2-5; matching of 6 bases hints at TRBD1 as the D gene. The nucleotides read TGTGCCAGCAGCCAGACAGGCCTACAAGAGACCCAGTACTTC. Its product reads: CASSQTGLQETQYF.